This T cell receptor (beta chain) was identified in a study of blood T cell repertoires in COVID-19. The wider study: The cDNA or gDNA used as material had been derived from T cells, B-cell-depleted T cells, or PBMCs.

The CDR3 is made up of 16 amino acids. V was pared by 3 bases and J by 0 bases, with 14 bases between. Germline CDR1 SGHTA, CDR2 FQGNSA. Per the original data handling: Reference gene primer amplification gave nucleated cell count estimates. Sequenced by immunoSEQ multiplex PCR; TCRdb stores in-frame clones only, minus some. The DNA was the basis for D and trimming; V, J and clone size are from that table. The sample records about 280,000 clones, approximately 83% being singletons. Specimen: peripheral blood. This TCR derives from a woman aged 25-40 years who had recovered from COVID-19. J is TRBJ2-5 and V is TRBV7-2; TRBD2 might be the D (6 bases). The CDR3 nucleotides read TGTGCCAGCAGCTTGGCTAGCGATACGTACCAAGAGACCCAGTACTTC. It specifies CASSLASDTYQETQYF.